A selection of T cell receptor beta chains follows, all from one sample in a study of radiotherapy plus CTLA-4 blockade in lung cancer. Assay used: immunoSEQ multiplex PCR; TCRdb lists only in-frame clones, some missing. The sample lists approximately 100,000 clones, roughly 80% occurring once. Source: peripheral blood, taken from a patient treated with radiotherapy plus ipilimumab. The source is a human donor with non-small cell lung cancer who had a partial response to radiotherapy plus ipilimumab. Both conserved end residues are trimmed from each CDR3. Clone size is stated in some rows and not others, as once, few, many or a class when expanded.

J	V	length	size	CDR3
TRBJ1-2	TRBV5-4	13	NA	ASSRGGVKEGGYT
TRBJ1-1	TRBV28	9	NA	ASRVGLEAF
TRBJ1-2	TRBV5-4	11	NA	ASSFEGDYGYT
TRBJ2-3	TRBV20-1	9	NA	SARPGDTQY
TRBJ2-7	TRBV28	12	NA	ASSLGTGNYEQY
TRBJ2-3	TRBV7-9	12	once	ASSLGGSADTQY
TRBJ2-7	TRBV2	11	NA	ASSEGTGTEQY
NA	TRBV7-2	12	NA	ASSFSGSSYEQY
TRBJ2-1	TRBV11-3	13	NA	ASSQPGQGRNEQF
TRBJ1-3	TRBV18	15	NA	ASSPFGIMGGGNTIY
TRBJ2-7	TRBV6-1	12	NA	ASRGGTAIYEQY
TRBJ2-5	TRBV7-2	13	few	ASSLMGQGRETQY
TRBJ1-1	TRBV30	11	NA	AWVQIMNTEAF
TRBJ2-7	TRBV5-1	13	NA	ASSLQRASGYEQY
TRBJ1-5	TRBV23-1	12	NA	ASRQTGINQPQH
TRBJ2-5	TRBV19	12	NA	ASSPRTSEGAQY
TRBJ1-5	TRBV2	12	NA	ASSVGGIRQPQH
TRBJ2-6	TRBV5-8	15	NA	ASGPGQGGSGANVLT
TRBJ1-3	TRBV9	12	NA	ASSVAVSGNTIY
TRBJ2-2	TRBV7-2	13	NA	ASSFLAGGTGELF
TRBJ2-3	TRBV9	14	NA	ASSALAGDSTDTQY
TRBJ1-5	TRBV27	11	NA	ASSLQGFQPQH
TRBJ2-7	TRBV6-1	11	NA	ASSGGTALEQY
TRBJ1-5	TRBV15	14	NA	ATSIEQVYSNQPQH
TRBJ2-3	TRBV28	16	NA	ASSTDSGLAGSADTQY
TRBJ1-2	TRBV11-3	11	few	ASSLVAGEGYT
TRBJ2-2	TRBV18	13	NA	ASSPPGLAGGELF
TRBJ2-5	TRBV6-1	12	NA	ASILTGGAETQY
TRBJ1-5	TRBV28	11	few	ASKGRVRQPQH
TRBJ2-4	TRBV4-1	16	NA	ASSQRREGPLAKNIQY
TRBJ2-7	TRBV28	14	few	ASSPPRLAGAYEQY
TRBJ2-5	TRBV9	14	NA	ASSVGDRGQVETQY
TRBJ1-2	TRBV7-2	11	NA	ASSLPPHGGYT
TRBJ2-2	TRBV5-1	12	NA	ASSFTAASGELF
TRBJ2-4	TRBV6-1	12	NA	ASRTSGGVGIQY
TRBJ2-3	TRBV7-3	13	NA	ASSPGGQRTDTQY
TRBJ1-4	TRBV20-1	9	few	SARVREKLF
TRBJ1-2	TRBV29-1	8	NA	SVDRNGYT
TRBJ1-2	TRBV5-1	13	NA	ASSSRTGPNYGYT
TRBJ1-1	TRBV5-6	11	NA	ASSLDPGTEAF
TRBJ2-1	TRBV4-1	14	NA	ASSSPKSSAYNEQF
TRBJ2-7	TRBV12-5	12	NA	ASGPFYSSYEQY
TRBJ2-2	TRBV4-2	13	NA	ASSQVTGTDGELF
TRBJ2-2	TRBV9	14	NA	ASSPQSLQGIGELF
TRBJ1-2	TRBV7-2	11	NA	ASSSGQGGGYT
TRBJ2-2	TRBV18	14	NA	ASSPSAGTGDGELF
TRBJ2-2	TRBV14	12	NA	ASSLRQNTGELF
TRBJ2-7	TRBV6-5	12	NA	ASSYRDLGYEQY